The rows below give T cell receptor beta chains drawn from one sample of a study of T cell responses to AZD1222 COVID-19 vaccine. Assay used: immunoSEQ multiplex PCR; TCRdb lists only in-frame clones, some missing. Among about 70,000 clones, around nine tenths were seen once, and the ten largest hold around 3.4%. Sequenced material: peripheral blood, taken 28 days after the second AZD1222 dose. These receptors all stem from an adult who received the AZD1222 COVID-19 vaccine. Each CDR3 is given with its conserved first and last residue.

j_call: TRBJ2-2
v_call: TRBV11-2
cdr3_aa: CASRGTRANTGELFF

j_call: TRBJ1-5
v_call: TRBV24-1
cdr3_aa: CATSRAGENQPQHF

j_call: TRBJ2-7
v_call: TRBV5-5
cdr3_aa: CASSVGRYTYEQYF

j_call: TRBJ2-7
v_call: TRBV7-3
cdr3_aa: CASSSSGVSDEQYF

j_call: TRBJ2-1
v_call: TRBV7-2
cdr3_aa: CASSFSVSSYNEQFF

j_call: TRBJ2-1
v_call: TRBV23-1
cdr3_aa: CASSQIRVGLNEQFF

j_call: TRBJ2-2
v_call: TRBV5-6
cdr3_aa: CASSLIGGGYTGELFF

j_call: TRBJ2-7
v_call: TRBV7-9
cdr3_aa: CASSQLKGGEGYEQYF

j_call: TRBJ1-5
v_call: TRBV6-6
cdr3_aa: CASSPDRGGFQPQHF

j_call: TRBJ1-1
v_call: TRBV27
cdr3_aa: CASISGANTEAFF

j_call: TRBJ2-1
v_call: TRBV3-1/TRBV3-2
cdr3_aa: CASSLPGVSHEQFF

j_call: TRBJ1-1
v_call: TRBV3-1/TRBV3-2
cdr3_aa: CASSQDRATEAFF

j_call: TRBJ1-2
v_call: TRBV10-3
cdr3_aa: CAILGTGNYGYTF